The 22 T cell receptor beta chains presented below share a single source sample, sequenced in a study of shared clonotypes between healthy human individuals. Naive-designated CD8 cells lacked CD45RO, were positively enriched for CCR7, and omitted terminally differentiated effector memory CD45RA+ cells. Sequenced by immunoSEQ multiplex PCR; TCRdb stores in-frame clones only, minus some. The sample includes 2 million to 2.5 million clones, 93% of them seen just once. Sequencing was carried out using naive CD8+ T cells from PBMCs. These receptor sequences come from a man between 18 and 35 years old in good health. Some clones in this sample may be carry-over from other donors' samples.

Notes on this clone: This sample also contains other DNA sequences that code for the same CDR3. The chain joins TRBV27 to TRBJ2-7, with a possible D match to TRBD2 (7 bases). The germline V gene encodes CDR1 MNHEY and CDR2 SMNVEV (reference sequence). This CDR3 contains 14 residues. V was clipped by 1 base and J by 6 bases, with 13 bases between them. CDR3 in amino acids: CASSLLGGGGEQYF. CDR3 sequence (DNA): TGTGCCAGCAGTTTATTGGGGGGAGGGGGCGAGCAGTACTTC.

The CDR3 here is CASTWEASGKVNEQFF. CDR3 DNA sequence: TGTGCCAGCACATGGGAGGCTAGCGGGAAGGTAAATGAGCAGTTCTTC. The chain joins TRBV7-8 to TRBJ2-1, with 9 bases matching TRBD2. Per germline, CDR1 SGHVS and CDR2 FQNEAQ. This CDR3 has 16 residues. V dropped 7 bases and J dropped 7; count of bases not matched to a gene: 14.

The J gene is TRBJ1-2, the V gene TRBV5-4; 9 bases map to TRBD1. Trimming took 6 bases from V and 8 from J; bases not matched to a gene: 5. There are 12 residues in the CDR3. CDR1 is SGHNT and CDR2 is YYREEE in the germline V gene (reference sequence). In nucleotides, the CDR3 is TGTGCCAGCACCGGCACAGGGGGCGGCTACACCTTC. Translation gives CASTGTGGGYTF.

About this clone itself: Within the sample, other DNA sequences also encode this same CDR3. The chain joins TRBV7-9 to TRBJ1-1, with 8 bases matching TRBD1. V was pared by 4 bases and J by 0 bases, with 1 base of the junction left unmatched. The CDR3 extends over 14 amino acids. Germline V gene data show CDR1 as SEHNR and CDR2 as FQNEAQ (reference sequence). CDR3 DNA: TGTGCCAGCAGCTCGGGACAGGTGAACACTGAAGCTTTCTTT. Its protein product is CASSSGQVNTEAFF.

The chain recombines TRBV28 with TRBJ2-2; 12 bases align to TRBD2. With 6 bases clipped from V and 9 bases from J, the junction kept 5 bases outside the gene matches. The CDR3 extends over 14 amino acids. Germline assignment: CDR1 MDHEN and CDR2 SYDVKM. The CDR3 DNA is TGTGCCAGCAGCTCGACTAGCGGGAGTCGGGAGCTGTTTTTT. Its protein is CASSSTSGSRELFF.

With respect to this clone: The same CDR3 can be traced to other DNA sequences in this sample. The genes are TRBV27 and TRBJ2-1; no definite D call. The V gene's germline CDR1 is MNHEY and CDR2 SMNVEV (reference sequence). V was cut by 0 bases and J by 4 bases, with 10 bases left in between. The CDR3 spans 15 residues. The CDR3, as DNA: TGTGCCAGCAGTTTATCCGGCACAGCGTACAATGAGCAGTTCTTC. Protein product: CASSLSGTAYNEQFF.

The rearrangement uses TRBV7-9 and TRBJ2-1; the match to TRBD2 covers 9 bases. Germline V gives CDR1 SEHNR, CDR2 FQNEAQ (reference sequence). The CDR3 loop spans 17 amino acids. V lost 4 bases and J lost 10; bases outside the gene matches: 17. DNA of the CDR3: TGTGCCAGCAGCTCCCCTTTGGTAATAGCGGGAGTTGCGGAGCAGTTCTTC. Translation gives CASSSPLVIAGVAEQFF. The complete variable domain, with remaining parts taken from reference TRBV7-9 and TRBJ2-1, reads DTGVSQNPRHKITKRGQNVTFRCDPISEHNRLYWYRQTLGQGPEFLTYFQNEAQLEKSRLLSDRFSAERPKGSFSTLEIQRTEQGDSAMYLCASSSPLVIAGVAEQFFGPGTRLTVL.

V usage is TRBV27 and J usage is TRBJ2-7; 9 bases are shared with TRBD1. This CDR3 comprises 14 residues. The germline V gene encodes CDR1 MNHEY and CDR2 SMNVEV (reference sequence). With V trimmed by 5 bases and J by 5 bases, 7 bases remained unmatched. This chain's CDR3 is CASSGRDRVNEQYF. The CDR3 DNA follows: TGTGCCAGCAGTGGTAGGGACAGGGTCAACGAGCAGTACTTC.

The chain couples TRBV30 to TRBJ2-1, with 10 bases identical to TRBD2. Germline trimming cut 3 bases from V and 7 bases from J; bases unmatched to any gene: 6. This CDR3 has 14 residues. Germline V gene data show CDR1 as GTSNPN and CDR2 as SVGIG (reference sequence). CDR3 bases: TGTGCCTGGAGCCCAGCGGGAGGGGTTAATGAGCAGTTCTTC. Amino acid sequence: CAWSPAGGVNEQFF.

For this clone: Other DNA sequences in this sample translate to the same CDR3. The CDR3 loop reads CASRSGSHEQYF. The CDR3 DNA reads TGTGCCAGTAGATCCGGTTCGCACGAGCAGTACTTC. This sequence joins TRBV19 and TRBJ2-7, with D unclear. V was shortened by 6 bases and J by 5 bases, with 11 bases between the two germline ends. This CDR3 has 12 amino acids. Germline values: CDR1 LNHDA, CDR2 SQIVND (reference sequence).

CDR3 DNA sequence: TGTGCCAGCAGCCTTGGGCAGGGCCGGGATTGGGCTTGGGGTGAGCAGTTCTTC. It codes for CASSLGQGRDWAWGEQFF. The rearrangement uses TRBV28 and TRBJ2-1; D could derive from TRBD1 or TRBD2 (5 bases each). CDR3 length equals 18 residues. CDR1 MDHEN and CDR2 SYDVKM come from the germline V gene. The ends were cut back, 6 bases at V and 9 bases at J, with 30 bases in the middle.

This chain uses TRBV28 with TRBJ1-2; weak D call: TRBD1 (5 bases). With 8 bases removed from V and 5 bases from J, the gap between germline ends came to 21 bases. CDR3 length equals 15 residues. Germline values: CDR1 MDHEN, CDR2 SYDVKM. The CDR3, as DNA: TGTGCCAGCCTAAGGGAGGGGTCGCGGACGTATGGCTACACCTTC. Protein product: CASLREGSRTYGYTF.

This clone appeared a single time. CDR3 protein: CASRTGDSGYTF. The DNA for the CDR3 is TGTGCCAGCCGAACAGGGGACAGTGGCTACACCTTC. This chain links TRBV28 with TRBJ1-2; TRBD1 matches at 7 bases. CDR1 is MDHEN, CDR2 SYDVKM, per germline. V lost 8 bases to trimming and J lost 7 bases; unmatched junction nucleotides: 7. The CDR3 consists of 12 residues.

The chain has TRBV27 and TRBJ1-2; possible D gene TRBD1, 5 bases. Per the germline V gene, CDR1 is MNHEY and CDR2 is SMNVEV (reference sequence). V lost 2 bases and J 7 bases, leaving 14 bases between the germline ends. The CDR3 consists of 14 residues. The CDR3 loop reads CASSLGWGRGGYTF. The CDR3 DNA reads as TGTGCCAGCAGTTTAGGATGGGGCCGGGGTGGCTACACCTTC.

The chain joins TRBV7-6 to TRBJ1-1; TRBD1 matches 7 bases. Germline V lookup: CDR1 SGHVS, CDR2 FNYEAQ. The CDR3 is 14 residues long. V dropped 5 bases and J dropped 5; count of bases not matched to a gene: 8. CDR3 DNA: TGTGCCAGCAGCGCGGGACAGAAAGGGACTGAAGCTTTCTTT. Translated: CASSAGQKGTEAFF.

The chain combines TRBV6-1 with TRBJ2-5, with D perhaps assigned TRBD1 or TRBD2 (5 bases each). Trimming left V 3 bases short and J 5 bases short, with 16 bases between. Germline-derived CDR1 and CDR2 are MNHNS and SASEGT. The CDR3 sequence is 15 residues long. In DNA form, the CDR3 reads TGTGCCAGCAGTGAGAGCCCGGGACGAGGGGAGACCCAGTACTTC. Amino acids: CASSESPGRGETQYF.

This chain joins TRBV28 and TRBJ1-3; TRBD1 agrees at 7 bases. The CDR3 covers 20 residues. Germline CDR1 and CDR2: MDHEN and SYDVKM. The V gene end was trimmed by 3 bases and the J gene end by 0 bases; junction bases not matched to a gene: 17. The CDR3 region is CASSLGVIRGSFISGNTIYF. The CDR3 DNA reads as TGTGCCAGCAGTTTGGGGGTTATCAGGGGGTCATTTATCTCTGGAAACACCATATATTTT.

This sequence joins TRBV5-1 and TRBJ1-4, with D perhaps TRBD1 (6 bases). The CDR3 length is 13 residues. The germline V gene has CDR1 SGHRS and CDR2 YFSETQ. The ends were cut back, 6 bases at V and 5 bases at J, with 11 bases in the middle. Here the CDR3 DNA reads TGCGCCAGCACCAGGGGATCCAATGAAAAACTGTTTTTT. Protein: CASTRGSNEKLFF.

This chain uses TRBV28 with TRBJ2-1; a possible D gene is TRBD1 (5 bases). The V end was cut by 6 bases, the J end by 8 bases, with 17 bases between. Per the germline V gene, CDR1 is MDHEN and CDR2 is SYDVKM. This CDR3 has 14 amino acids. CDR3 protein: CASSGHRRDDEQFF. The DNA of the CDR3 is TGTGCCAGCAGCGGACACCGCAGAGATGATGAGCAGTTCTTC.

The chain employs TRBV21-1 and TRBJ1-5; the table's D gene call, TRBD1, was not cross checked with the DNA. TRBV21-1 corresponds to a pseudogene. This CDR3 is 17 amino acids long. CDR3 in amino acids: CASRNSDRPYSNQPQHF. CDR3 DNA: TGTGCCAGCAGAAATTCCGACAGGCCCTATAGCAATCAGCCCCAGCATTTT.

The chain carries TRBV2 and TRBJ2-1, with D possibly TRBD2 on 6 matching bases. Trimming removed 8 bases from V and 0 bases from J, with 29 bases in between. This CDR3 comprises 20 residues. CDR1 is SNHLY and CDR2 is FYNNEI in the germline V gene. The CDR3 protein is CASAAPSVLTPTSSYNEQFF. The CDR3 bases are TGTGCCAGCGCCGCTCCTAGCGTTTTGACACCCACTAGCTCCTACAATGAGCAGTTCTTC. The whole variable domain, remainder taken from reference TRBV2 and TRBJ2-1, is EPEVTQTPSHQVTQMGQEVILRCVPISNHLYFYWYRQILGQKVEFLVSFYNNEISEKSEIFDDQFSVERPDGSNFTLKIRSTKLEDSAMYFCASAAPSVLTPTSSYNEQFFGPGTRLTVL.

The genes are TRBV18 and TRBJ2-7, with TRBD1 matching over 7 bases. Trimming cost V 3 bases and J 2 bases; bases outside gene matches: 7. Germline values: CDR1 KGHSH, CDR2 LQKENI. The CDR3 is 15 amino acids. In DNA form, the CDR3 reads TGTGCCAGCTCACCCGACGACAGGGTCCCCTACGAGCAGTACTTC. This encodes CASSPDDRVPYEQYF.